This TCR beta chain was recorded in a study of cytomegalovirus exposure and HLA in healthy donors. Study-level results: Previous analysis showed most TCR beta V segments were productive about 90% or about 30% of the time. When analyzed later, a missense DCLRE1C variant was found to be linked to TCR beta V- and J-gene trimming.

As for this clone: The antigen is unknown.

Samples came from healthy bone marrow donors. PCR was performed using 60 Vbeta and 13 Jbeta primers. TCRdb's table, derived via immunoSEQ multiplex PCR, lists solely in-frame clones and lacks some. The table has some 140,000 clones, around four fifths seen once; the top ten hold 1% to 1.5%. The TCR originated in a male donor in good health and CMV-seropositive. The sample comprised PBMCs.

CDR3 amino acids: CASSLAGDRGETQYF. The CDR3 DNA follows: TGCGCCAGCAGCTTGGCCGGGGACAGGGGAGAGACCCAGTACTTC. The chain employs TRBV5-1 and TRBJ2-5; TRBD1 matches 10 bases. The trim removed 0 bases at V and 4 bases at J, leaving 3 bases unmatched. CDR3 length equals 15 residues. The germline V gene encodes CDR1 SGHRS and CDR2 YFSETQ.